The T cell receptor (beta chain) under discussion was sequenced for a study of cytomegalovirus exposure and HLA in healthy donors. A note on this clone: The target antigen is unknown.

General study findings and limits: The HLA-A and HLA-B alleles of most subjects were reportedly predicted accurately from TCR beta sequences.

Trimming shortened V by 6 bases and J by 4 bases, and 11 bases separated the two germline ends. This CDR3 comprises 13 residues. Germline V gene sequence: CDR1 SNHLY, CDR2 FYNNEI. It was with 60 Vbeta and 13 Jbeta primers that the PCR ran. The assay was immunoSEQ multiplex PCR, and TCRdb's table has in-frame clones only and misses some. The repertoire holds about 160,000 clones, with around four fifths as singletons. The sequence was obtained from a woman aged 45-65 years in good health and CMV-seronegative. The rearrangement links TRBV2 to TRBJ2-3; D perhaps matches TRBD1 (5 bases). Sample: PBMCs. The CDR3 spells CASSVDRADTQYF. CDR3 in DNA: TGTGCCAGCAGCGTAGACAGAGCAGATACGCAGTATTTT.